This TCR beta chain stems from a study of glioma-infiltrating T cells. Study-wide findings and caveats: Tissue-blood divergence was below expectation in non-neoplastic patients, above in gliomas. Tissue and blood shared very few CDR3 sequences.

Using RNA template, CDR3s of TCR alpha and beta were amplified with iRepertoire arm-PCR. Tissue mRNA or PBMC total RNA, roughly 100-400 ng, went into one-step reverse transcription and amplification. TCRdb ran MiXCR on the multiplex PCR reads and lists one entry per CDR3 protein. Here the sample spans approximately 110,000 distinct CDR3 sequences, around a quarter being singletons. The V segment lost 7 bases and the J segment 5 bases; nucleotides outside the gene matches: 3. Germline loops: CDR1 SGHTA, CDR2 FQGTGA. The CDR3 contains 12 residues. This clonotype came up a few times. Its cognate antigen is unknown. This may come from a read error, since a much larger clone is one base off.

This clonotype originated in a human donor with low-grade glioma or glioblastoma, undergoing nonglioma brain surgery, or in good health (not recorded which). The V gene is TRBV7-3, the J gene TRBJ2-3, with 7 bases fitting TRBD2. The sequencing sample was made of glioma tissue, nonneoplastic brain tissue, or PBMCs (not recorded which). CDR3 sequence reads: CASIPGGDTQYF. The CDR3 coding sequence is TGTGCCAGCATCCCGGGGGGAGATACGCAGTATTTT.